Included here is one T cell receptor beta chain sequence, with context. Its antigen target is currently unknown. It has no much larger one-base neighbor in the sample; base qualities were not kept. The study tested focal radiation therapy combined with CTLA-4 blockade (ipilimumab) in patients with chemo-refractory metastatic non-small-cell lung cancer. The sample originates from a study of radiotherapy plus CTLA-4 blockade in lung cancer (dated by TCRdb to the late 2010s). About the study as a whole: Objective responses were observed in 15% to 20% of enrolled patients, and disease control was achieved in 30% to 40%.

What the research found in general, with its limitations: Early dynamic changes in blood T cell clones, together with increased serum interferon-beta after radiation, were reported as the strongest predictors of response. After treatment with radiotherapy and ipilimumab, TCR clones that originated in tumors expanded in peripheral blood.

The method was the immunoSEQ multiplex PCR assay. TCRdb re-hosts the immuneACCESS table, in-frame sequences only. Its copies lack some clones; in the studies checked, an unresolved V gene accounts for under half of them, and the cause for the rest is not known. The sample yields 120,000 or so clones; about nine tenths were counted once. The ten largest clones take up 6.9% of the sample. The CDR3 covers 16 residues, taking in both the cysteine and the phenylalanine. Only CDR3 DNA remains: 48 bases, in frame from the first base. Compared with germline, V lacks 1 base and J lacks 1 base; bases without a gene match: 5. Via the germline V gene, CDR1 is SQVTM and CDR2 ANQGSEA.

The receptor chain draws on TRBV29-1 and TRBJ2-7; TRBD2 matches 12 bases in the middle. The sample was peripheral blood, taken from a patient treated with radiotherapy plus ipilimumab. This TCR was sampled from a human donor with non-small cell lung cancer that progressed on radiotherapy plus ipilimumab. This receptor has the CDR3 CSVEGTTSGRSYEQYF. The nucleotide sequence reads TGCAGCGTTGAAGGGACCACTAGCGGGAGGTCCTACGAGCAGTACTTC.